The 16 T cell receptor beta chains reported below all come from one sample, sequenced in a study of cytomegalovirus exposure and HLA in healthy donors. The PCR made use of 60 Vbeta and 13 Jbeta primers. Clones were read by immunoSEQ multiplex PCR, and TCRdb kept only the in-frame ones, dropping some. The clone table shows tens of thousands of clones, with the ten largest holding around an eighth. The sequenced sample consisted of PBMCs. Receptor source: a woman between 55 and 75 years old in good health and CMV-seropositive.

This CDR3 is CASSQERTGSYEQYF. The CDR3 nucleotides are TGCGCCAGCAGCCAAGAAAGGACAGGCTCCTACGAGCAGTACTTC. The chain couples TRBV4-1 to TRBJ2-7; TRBD1 matches at 7 bases. The trim removed 0 bases at V and 0 bases at J, leaving 2 bases unmatched. The germline gives CDR1 MGHRA, CDR2 YSYEKL. The CDR3 spans 15 residues.

V and J are TRBV7-9 and TRBJ1-2, with D perhaps TRBD1 (5 bases). V was cut by 0 bases and J by 7 bases, with 9 bases left in between. Germline V CDR1 and CDR2: SEHNR, FQNEAQ (reference sequence). This CDR3 is 13 amino acids long. The CDR3: CASSLAGEGGYTF. CDR3 DNA sequence: TGTGCCAGCAGCTTAGCAGGGGAGGGTGGCTACACCTTC.

This rearrangement joins TRBV9 to TRBJ1-2, with D perhaps TRBD1 (5 bases). The CDR3 runs 15 residues. V lost 0 bases and J lost 4, with 13 bases in between. Germline CDR1 reads SGDLS; CDR2 reads YYNGEE. CDR3 loop: CASSVALTDSYGYTF. The DNA for the CDR3 is TGTGCCAGCAGCGTAGCTTTGACAGACTCCTATGGCTACACCTTC.

In DNA, the CDR3 is TGTGCCAGCAGTTTCGGTAGTGGCTACACCTTC. This translates into CASSFGSGYTF. The rearrangement joins TRBV6-5 to TRBJ1-2, with D unclear. CDR3 length: 11 amino acids. Germline V gene lookup returns CDR1 MNHEY and CDR2 SVGAGI. V lost 4 bases to trimming and J lost 7 bases, with 7 bases between them.

The chain employs TRBV9 and TRBJ2-7; 10 bases fit TRBD1. From germline, CDR1 is SGDLS and CDR2 YYNGEE. CDR3 length: 15 amino acids. J was trimmed by 0 bases and V by 3 bases; bases with no gene match: 3. The CDR3 nucleotides are TGTGCCAGCAGCGCGGGACAGGGGAGCTCCTACGAGCAGTACTTC. This translates into CASSAGQGSSYEQYF.

This chain joins TRBV7-9 and TRBJ2-1; D is possibly TRBD1 (6 bases). Trimming stripped 3 bases from V and 7 bases from J, with 7 bases between. The germline V gene has CDR1 SEHNR and CDR2 FQNEAQ (reference sequence). This CDR3 spans 12 amino acids. This chain's CDR3 is CASSLQGNEQFF. CDR3 bases: TGTGCCAGCAGCTTGCAGGGGAATGAGCAGTTCTTC.

This chain connects TRBV5-6 to TRBJ1-6; 10 nucleotides line up with TRBD1. Unmatched junction bases numbered 13, after V lost 6 bases and J lost 7 bases. Per germline, CDR1 SGHDT and CDR2 YYEEEE. The CDR3 spans 17 residues. CDR3 DNA sequence: TGTGCCAGCACCAACCGGGGGACAGGGGATTGGAATTCACCCCTCCACTTT. Residues: CASTNRGTGDWNSPLHF.

The chain uses TRBV11-3 and TRBJ2-5, with D tentatively TRBD2 (6 bases). V was cut by 5 bases and J by 0 bases, with 16 bases left in between. The CDR3 spans 16 residues. The germline CDR1 and CDR2 sequences are SGHNT and YENEEA. CDR3 nucleotides: TGTGCCAGCAGCCCACGACTGGCGGGGTACCAAGAGACCCAGTACTTC. This translates into CASSPRLAGYQETQYF.

V gene TRBV5-4 combines with J gene TRBJ2-3, with TRBD2 matching 10 bases. V lost 0 bases to trimming and J lost 4 bases; unmatched junction nucleotides: 5. CDR3 size: 16 residues. The germline V gene has CDR1 SGHNT and CDR2 YYREEE (reference sequence). CDR3 protein: CASSLAQRGGPDTQYF. For the CDR3, the DNA is TGTGCCAGCAGCTTGGCTCAGCGGGGGGGCCCAGATACGCAGTATTTT.

J is TRBJ2-7 and V is TRBV5-1; 8 bases line up with TRBD2. The V gene end was trimmed by 5 bases and the J gene end by 5 bases; junction bases not matched to a gene: 12. The CDR3 has 15 amino acids. Germline CDR1 is SGHRS and CDR2 is YFSETQ. The DNA of the CDR3 is TGCGCCAGCAGTGCCTTTCCGGGGGGGACCCACGAGCAGTACTTC. This sequence encodes CASSAFPGGTHEQYF.

CDR3 in DNA: TGTGCCAGCAGCCCTCCGACAGGGAACACCGGGGAGCTGTTTTTT. Amino acid sequence: CASSPPTGNTGELFF. This chain links TRBV6-6 with TRBJ2-2; tentatively, D is TRBD1 (6 bases). CDR1 is MNHNY, CDR2 SVGAGI, per germline (reference sequence). This CDR3 region has 15 residues. The V gene lost 6 bases and the J gene lost 1 base, with 12 bases spanning the gap.

V and J are TRBV7-8 and TRBJ2-6; no firm D call. CDR3 size: 12 residues. Per germline, CDR1 SGHVS and CDR2 FQNEAQ. V was shortened by 5 bases and J by 6 bases, with 5 bases between the two germline ends. CDR3 region: CASSLVANVLTF. CDR3 DNA sequence: TGTGCCAGCAGCCTCGTGGCCAACGTCCTGACTTTC.

The rearrangement uses TRBV28 and TRBJ2-1; TRBD2 agrees at 11 bases. Looked up from germline, CDR1 is MDHEN and CDR2 is SYDVKM. This CDR3 spans 16 amino acids. After removal of 5 bases from V and 7 bases from J, the junction contained 10 bases not matched to a gene. The CDR3 protein is CASSPSLAGGNNEQFF. The DNA for the CDR3 is TGTGCCAGCAGTCCTTCCCTAGCGGGGGGCAATAATGAGCAGTTCTTC.

This chain connects TRBV29-1 to TRBJ1-1; the match to TRBD1 covers 9 bases. The CDR3 consists of 14 residues. After removal of 5 bases from V and 3 bases from J, the junction contained 7 bases not matched to a gene. Germline assignment: CDR1 SQVTM and CDR2 ANQGSEA. CDR3 nucleotides: TGCAGCGTTCGCGGGACAGGGTTTGACACTGAAGCTTTCTTT. It encodes CSVRGTGFDTEAFF. Full variable domain (outside the CDR3, taken from reference TRBV29-1 and TRBJ1-1): SAVISQKPSRDICQRGTSLTIQCQVDSQVTMMFWYRQQPGQSLTLIATANQGSEATYESGFVIDKFPISRPNLTFSTLTVSNMSPEDSSIYLCSVRGTGFDTEAFFGQGTRLTVV.

The V and J genes are TRBV6-1 and TRBJ1-2, with 7 positions matching TRBD1. Per the germline V gene, CDR1 is MNHNS and CDR2 is SASEGT. The CDR3 is 13 amino acids. After removal of 2 bases from V and 7 bases from J, the junction contained 4 bases not matched to a gene. The CDR3 region has the DNA TGTGCCAGCAGTGAAAGGACAGGCGGTGGCTACACCTTC. Its protein is CASSERTGGGYTF.

The chain uses TRBV27 and TRBJ1-2; 9 bases match TRBD1. This CDR3 has 15 amino acids. Germline assignment: CDR1 MNHEY and CDR2 SMNVEV (reference sequence). V shed 4 bases and J 8 bases; nucleotides not matched to a gene: 11. The CDR3: CASSSGTGNVGGYTF. DNA of the CDR3: TGTGCCAGCAGTTCAGGGACAGGGAATGTGGGGGGCTACACCTTC.